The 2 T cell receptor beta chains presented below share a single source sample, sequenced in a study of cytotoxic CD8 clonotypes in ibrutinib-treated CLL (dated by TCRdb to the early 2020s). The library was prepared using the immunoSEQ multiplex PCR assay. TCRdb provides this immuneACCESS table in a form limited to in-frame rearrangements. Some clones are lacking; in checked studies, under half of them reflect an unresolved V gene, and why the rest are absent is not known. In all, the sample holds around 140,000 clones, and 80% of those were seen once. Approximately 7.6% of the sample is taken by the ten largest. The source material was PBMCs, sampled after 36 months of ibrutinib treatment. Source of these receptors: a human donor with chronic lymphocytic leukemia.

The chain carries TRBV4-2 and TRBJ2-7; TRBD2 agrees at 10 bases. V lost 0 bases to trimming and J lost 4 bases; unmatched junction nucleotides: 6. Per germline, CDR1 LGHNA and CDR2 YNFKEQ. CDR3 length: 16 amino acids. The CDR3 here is CASSQDSGRLVYEQYF. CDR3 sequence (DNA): TGTGCCAGCAGCCAAGATAGCGGGAGGTTAGTATACGAGCAGTACTTC.

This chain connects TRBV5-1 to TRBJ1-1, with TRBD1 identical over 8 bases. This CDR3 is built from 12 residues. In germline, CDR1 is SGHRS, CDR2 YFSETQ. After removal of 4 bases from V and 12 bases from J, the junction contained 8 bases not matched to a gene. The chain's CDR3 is CASSLDRARSFF. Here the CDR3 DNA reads TGCGCCAGCAGCCTGGACAGGGCGAGGTCTTTCTTT. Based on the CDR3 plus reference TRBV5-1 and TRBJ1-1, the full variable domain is KAGVTQTPRYLIKTRGQQVTLSCSPISGHRSVSWYQQTPGQGLQFLFEYFSETQRNKGNFPGRFSGRQFSNSRSEMNVSTLELGDSALYLCASSLDRARSFFGQGTRLTVV.